The next 3 T cell receptor beta chains were all read from a single sample in a study of T cells in Graves' hyperthyroidism and ophthalmopathy. RNA transcripts yielded amplified TCR beta CDR3 regions. HTBI primers were employed in a first-round RT-PCR of the TCR CDR3. In TCRdb, the multiplex PCR reads were re-called with MiXCR into one record per CDR3 protein. Counted here are about 350,000 distinct CDR3 sequences, about a fifth occurring once; the ten biggest clones make up 3.7%. The source material was blood. All receptors come from a woman aged 18-30 years with Graves' hyperthyroidism.

This clonotype was observed at least ten times. V is TRBV3-1 and J is TRBJ2-5; 8 nucleotides align to TRBD2. Trimming removed 3 bases from V and 3 bases from J; junction bases left unmatched: 6. Germline CDR1 and CDR2: LGHDT and YNNKEL (reference sequence). The CDR3 is 15 amino acids. The CDR3 nucleotides read TGTGCCAGCAGCCACTCAGCGGGGGACAAAGAGACCCAGTACTTC. Translating it yields CASSHSAGDKETQYF.

Many counts were recorded for this clonotype. The chain links TRBV7-2 to TRBJ2-7; TRBD1 agrees at 8 bases. Trimming at V came to 1 base and at J to 5 bases, leaving 10 bases not matched to a gene. The CDR3 contains 16 residues. From germline, CDR1 is SGHTA and CDR2 FQGNSA. The CDR3 protein is CASSLGVRTGSDEQYF. DNA of the CDR3: TGTGCCAGCAGCTTAGGAGTTCGGACAGGGTCTGACGAGCAGTACTTC.

In nucleotides, the CDR3 is TGTGCCATCAGCCTGGACCTCCCATCCTACGAGCAGTACTTC. Translation: CAISLDLPSYEQYF. The J gene is TRBJ2-7, the V gene TRBV10-3, with D unclear. The ends were cut back, 6 bases at V and 1 base at J, with 13 bases in the middle. The CDR3 loop spans 14 amino acids. Germline-derived CDR1 and CDR2 are ENHRY and SYGVKD.